This T cell receptor (beta chain) came from a study of HIV-infected children after antiretroviral therapy interruption. Study-wide background: Recorded EBV and CMV exposure existed for most children. Continuous-treatment samples came from weeks 0, 48 and 150. Findings and limits, study-wide: Naive CD4+ sequences overlapped less between time points once interruption began.

Unique molecular identifiers were included in an RNA-based 3' RACE TCR library. TCRdb processed the 3' RACE reads anew with MiXCR; each CDR3 protein has one entry. The profile covers about 89,000 distinct CDR3 sequences, with 6% to 8.5% appearing a single time and approximately 1.2% taken by the ten largest. Indicated treatment: PENTA 11 planned treatment interruption arm or continuous ART arm. From thawed PBMCs, naive CD4+ CD45RA+ CD45RO- T cells were sorted. With respect to this clonotype: The antigen is undetermined.

Germline V gives CDR1 SGHNT, CDR2 YENEEA. This CDR3 spans 15 amino acids. J lost 6 bases, V lost 1 base, and 6 bases had no gene match. This sample comprised CD45RA+ CD4+ T cells from PBMCs, pooled from several time points, obtained from a donor given antiretroviral therapy, either interrupted or continuous. Subset meaning: naive CD4+ CD45RA+ CD45RO- T cells. The TCR was taken from a pool of human donors with HIV. The chain links TRBV11-3 to TRBJ2-7; 10 bases map to TRBD2. In nucleotides, the CDR3 is TGTGCCAGCAGCTTAGTAGGGACTAGCGATCTCGAGCAGTACTTC. As protein: CASSLVGTSDLEQYF.